This TCR beta chain was identified in a study of T cell responses to AZD1222 COVID-19 vaccine. Study outcomes and limitations: The donor group comprised mostly white British people and more females; the analysis possibly underestimated clonal diversity.

Profiling relied on immunoSEQ multiplex PCR, and the TCRdb table lists in-frame clones only, not all of them. The sample shows 45,000 to 60,000 clones, around 85% of them seen only once. To note about this clone: Its matching antigen is unknown.

CDR3 size: 19 residues. V was trimmed by 0 bases and J by 0 bases, leaving 16 bases between them. Germline V gene sequence: CDR1 SGHRS, CDR2 YFSETQ. The chain couples TRBV5-1 to TRBJ1-6, with D maybe TRBD1 (6 bases). The material sequenced was peripheral blood, taken on day 0 of AZD1222 vaccination. The sequence was collected from an adult in good health. CDR3 residues: CASSLGKTGPSSYNSPLHF. In DNA form, the CDR3 reads TGCGCCAGCAGCTTGGGGAAGACAGGTCCTAGCTCCTATAATTCACCCCTCCACTTT.